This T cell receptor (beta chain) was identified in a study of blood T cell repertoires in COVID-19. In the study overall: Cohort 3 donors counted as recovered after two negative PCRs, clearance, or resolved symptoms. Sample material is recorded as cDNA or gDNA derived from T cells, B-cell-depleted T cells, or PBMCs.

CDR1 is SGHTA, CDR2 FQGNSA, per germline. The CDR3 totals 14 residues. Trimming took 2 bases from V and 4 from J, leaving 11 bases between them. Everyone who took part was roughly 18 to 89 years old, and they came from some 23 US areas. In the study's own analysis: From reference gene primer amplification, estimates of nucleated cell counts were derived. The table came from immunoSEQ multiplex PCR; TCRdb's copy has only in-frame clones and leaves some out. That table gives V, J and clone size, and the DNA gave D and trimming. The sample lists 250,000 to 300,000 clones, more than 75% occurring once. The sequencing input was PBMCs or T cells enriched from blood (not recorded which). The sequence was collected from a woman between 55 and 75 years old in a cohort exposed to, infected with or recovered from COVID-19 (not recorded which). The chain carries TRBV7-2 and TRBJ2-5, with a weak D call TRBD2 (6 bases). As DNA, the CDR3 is TGTGCCAGCAGCTTACGGGGGAGTAGAGAGACCCAGTACTTC. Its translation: CASSLRGSRETQYF. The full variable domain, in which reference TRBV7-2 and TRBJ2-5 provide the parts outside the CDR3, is GAGVSQSPSNKVTEKGKDVELRCDPISGHTALYWYRQSLGQGLEFLIYFQGNSAPDKSGLPSDRFSAERTGGSVSTLTIQRTQQEDSAVYLCASSLRGSRETQYFGPGTRLLVL.